This T cell receptor (beta chain) was retrieved from a study of blood T cell repertoires in COVID-19. Study-level background: Collection of acute and convalescent COVID-19 samples took place in the United States, Italy and Spain. Sources were T cells, B-cell-depleted T cells, or PBMCs; the material itself was cDNA or gDNA.

Study processing details: It was from reference gene primer amplification that nucleated cell counts were estimated. Clones were sequenced by immunoSEQ multiplex PCR, and TCRdb holds only the in-frame ones, with some missing. The V and J calls and the clone size are those of that table, but D and trimming were determined from the DNA. The table records over 85,000 clones, about 79% of them present only once. J was trimmed by 3 bases and V by 5 bases; bases with no gene match: 11. The CDR3 has 18 amino acids. Looked up from germline, CDR1 is SSHAT and CDR2 is FNYEAQ (reference sequence). The sample comprised peripheral blood. This sequence originates from a woman aged 80 or older with active or convalescent COVID-19. The rearrangement links TRBV7-7 to TRBJ2-6; 9 bases line up with TRBD1. CDR3 in DNA: TGTGCCAGCAGCCCCGTCCCGGGACAGGGCGGTGGGGCCAACGTCCTGACTTTC. Its protein product is CASSPVPGQGGGANVLTF. The variable domain in full, completed from reference TRBV7-7 and TRBJ2-6, reads GAGVSQSPRYKVTKRGQDVTLRCDPISSHATLYWYQQALGQGPEFLTYFNYEAQPDKSGLPSDRFSAERPEGSISTLTIQRTEQRDSAMYRCASSPVPGQGGGANVLTFGAGSRLTVL.